The 16 T cell receptor beta chains listed next were all sequenced from one sample in a study of T cells in localized non-small cell lung cancer. Sequencing used immunoSEQ multiplex PCR; TCRdb keeps in-frame clones, though not all of them. Of 50,000 to 65,000 clones listed, roughly 76% were seen once; the top ten hold less than 5.5%. The sample was PBMCs, taken before any cancer treatment. The receptors originated from a man aged 35 to 69 with stage II lung adenocarcinoma.

The J gene is TRBJ1-4, the V gene TRBV30, with D possibly being TRBD1 (5 bases). The length of the CDR3 is 13 residues. Germline CDR1 and CDR2: GTSNPN and SVGIG (reference sequence). The V end lost 8 bases, the J end lost 7 bases, and 17 bases lay between the germline ends. CDR3 region: CAGQVPLGEKLFF. CDR3 sequence (DNA): TGTGCCGGACAAGTGCCCCTCGGTGAAAAACTGTTTTTT. The full variable domain, rest sourced from reference TRBV30 and TRBJ1-4, is SQTIHQWPATLVQPVGSPLSLECTVEGTSNPNLYWYRQAAGRGLQLLFYSVGIGQISSEVPQNLSASRPQDRQFILSSKKLLLSDSGFYLCAGQVPLGEKLFFGSGTQLSVL.

CDR3 DNA sequence: TGCGCCAGCAGCCAGGGGCAGCCCGCGGCTGGTTACGAGCAGTACTTC. Residues: CASSQGQPAAGYEQYF. The rearrangement links TRBV4-3 to TRBJ2-7, with a weak D call TRBD1 (5 bases). V lost 3 bases, J lost 4 bases, and 19 bases lay in between. In germline, CDR1 is LGHNA, CDR2 YSLEER. The CDR3 has 16 amino acids.

This chain uses TRBV4-1 with TRBJ2-6; D gene uncertain. Trimming took 8 bases from V and 0 from J, leaving 8 bases between them. Germline loops: CDR1 MGHRA, CDR2 YSYEKL. The CDR3 sequence is 14 residues long. The CDR3 coding sequence is TGCGCCAGCGGTGGAAGCTCTGGGGCCAACGTCCTGACTTTC. Translated: CASGGSSGANVLTF.

This sequence joins TRBV12-5 and TRBJ1-5; no definite D call. The CDR3 loop spans 16 amino acids. The V end lost 0 bases, the J end lost 0 bases, and 9 bases lay between the germline ends. Germline lookup yields CDR1 LGHNT and CDR2 FRNRAP. The CDR3 spells CASGLVPGPSNQPQHF. CDR3 nucleotide sequence: TGTGCTAGTGGTTTGGTACCAGGACCTAGCAATCAGCCCCAGCATTTT.

The CDR3 nucleotides are TGTGCCAGCAGCTTAGCCGGACTGGGCAATGAGCAGTTCTTC. Residues: CASSLAGLGNEQFF. This chain links TRBV11-3 with TRBJ2-1; possible D gene TRBD2, 5 bases. The V gene's germline CDR1 is SGHNT and CDR2 YENEEA. Trimming shortened V by 1 base and J by 6 bases, and 10 bases separated the two germline ends. There are 14 residues in the CDR3.

The V and J genes are TRBV9 and TRBJ2-2, with 11 bases that match TRBD2. The CDR3 spans 20 residues. The V segment lost 1 base and the J segment 5 bases; nucleotides outside the gene matches: 16. Germline V gives CDR1 SGDLS, CDR2 YYNGEE. The CDR3 bases are TGTGCCAGCAGCGTACGTTTGTGGGAAACTAGCGGGAGACCGACCGGGGAGCTGTTTTTT. Protein sequence: CASSVRLWETSGRPTGELFF.

V gene TRBV5-1 combines with J gene TRBJ2-3, with D perhaps matching TRBD2 (6 bases). From germline, CDR1 is SGHRS and CDR2 YFSETQ. Trimming stripped 5 bases from V and 5 bases from J, with 18 bases between. The CDR3 extends over 15 amino acids. The CDR3 spells CASSLAGPSRDTQYF. The CDR3 region has the DNA TGCGCCAGCAGTCTGGCGGGGCCCTCTCGAGATACGCAGTATTTT. Using reference TRBV5-1 and TRBJ2-3 for the parts outside the CDR3, the full variable domain is KAGVTQTPRYLIKTRGQQVTLSCSPISGHRSVSWYQQTPGQGLQFLFEYFSETQRNKGNFPGRFSGRQFSNSRSEMNVSTLELGDSALYLCASSLAGPSRDTQYFGPGTRLTVL.

J is TRBJ1-1 and V is TRBV6-6; 7 nucleotides match TRBD1. The CDR3 loop spans 14 amino acids. J lost 3 bases, V lost 7 bases, and 8 bases had no gene match. Germline CDR1 reads MNHNY; CDR2 reads SVGAGI (reference sequence). The chain's CDR3 is CASTMRGQDTEAFF. In DNA, the CDR3 is TGTGCCAGCACCATGAGGGGGCAGGACACTGAAGCTTTCTTT.

The chain recombines TRBV30 with TRBJ1-5; no reliable D call. CDR3 size: 15 residues. V was shortened by 6 bases and J by 3 bases, with 18 bases between the two germline ends. Germline CDR1 reads GTSNPN; CDR2 reads SVGIG (reference sequence). The CDR3 coding sequence is TGTGCCTGCAGTTTTAGTGAAGAATCCAATCAGCCCCAGCATTTT. Translation gives CACSFSEESNQPQHF. Looking up the rest from reference TRBV30 and TRBJ1-5 gives the full variable domain: SQTIHQWPATLVQPVGSPLSLECTVEGTSNPNLYWYRQAAGRGLQLLFYSVGIGQISSEVPQNLSASRPQDRQFILSSKKLLLSDSGFYLCACSFSEESNQPQHFGDGTRLSIL.

The chain links TRBV19 to TRBJ2-1; no reliable D call. The CDR3 extends over 14 amino acids. Germline V gene sequence: CDR1 LNHDA, CDR2 SQIVND (reference sequence). The V end lost 7 bases, the J end lost 2 bases, and 12 bases lay between the germline ends. The CDR3 is CASNSLLAYNEQFF. The CDR3 nucleotides read TGTGCCAGTAATAGCCTTTTAGCCTACAATGAGCAGTTCTTC.

The genes are TRBV5-4 and TRBJ1-1; 7 bases are a match to TRBD1. This CDR3 is 14 amino acids long. The V gene end was trimmed by 2 bases and the J gene end by 4 bases; junction bases not matched to a gene: 5. Per germline, CDR1 SGHNT and CDR2 YYREEE (reference sequence). Written as DNA, the CDR3 is TGTGCCAGCAGCTTTTACAGGGGTGGCACTGAAGCTTTCTTT. Protein sequence: CASSFYRGGTEAFF.

The chain joins TRBV30 to TRBJ1-1; 8 positions agree with TRBD1. The CDR3 loop spans 13 amino acids. Germline assignment: CDR1 GTSNPN and CDR2 SVGIG (reference sequence). V dropped 2 bases and J dropped 5; count of bases not matched to a gene: 4. The CDR3 DNA sequence: TGTGCCTGGAGTCAGGGGGCGCGGACTGAAGCTTTCTTT. Translating it yields CAWSQGARTEAFF.

The chain couples TRBV4-1 to TRBJ2-1; possibly TRBD2 for D (6 bases). V lost 0 bases to trimming and J lost 9 bases, with 15 bases between them. This CDR3 is 15 amino acids long. CDR1 and CDR2 (germline): MGHRA, YSYEKL. The CDR3 nucleotides are TGCGCCAGCAGCCAAGAAAGTAGCGGCTTGACTGAGCAGTTCTTC. Amino acid sequence: CASSQESSGLTEQFF.

The DNA of the CDR3 is TGTGCCAGTAGTATAGGGGGCAGCGTTCTCTATGGCTACACCTTC. Translated, it gives CASSIGGSVLYGYTF. This chain joins TRBV19 and TRBJ1-2; maybe TRBD1 (5 bases). Germline CDR1 and CDR2: LNHDA and SQIVND (reference sequence). This CDR3 contains 15 residues. The V end lost 1 base, the J end lost 4 bases, and 13 bases lay between the germline ends. The variable domain in full, with the rest retrieved from reference TRBV19 and TRBJ1-2, is DGGITQSPKYLFRKEGQNVTLSCEQNLNHDAMYWYRQDPGQGLRLIYYSQIVNDFQKGDIAEGYSVSREKKESFPLTVTSAQKNPTAFYLCASSIGGSVLYGYTFGSGTRLTVV.

The chain's CDR3 is CASRPRTGRLLTNEKLFF. The CDR3 DNA reads as TGTGCAAGTCGCCCGCGGACAGGGCGGTTGTTGACTAATGAAAAACTGTTTTTT. The chain combines TRBV12-2 with TRBJ1-4; no check of the table's D call, TRBD1, against the DNA was made. TRBV12-2 is listed as a pseudogene. The CDR3 consists of 18 residues.

V is TRBV7-9 and J is TRBJ1-1; D is possibly TRBD1 (6 bases). Germline CDR1 is SEHNR and CDR2 is FQNEAQ (reference sequence). The CDR3 sequence is 15 residues long. V was clipped by 3 bases and J by 0 bases, with 11 bases between them. As DNA, the CDR3 is TGTGCCAGCAGCTTTCCCACAGGGATGAACACTGAAGCTTTCTTT. It yields the protein CASSFPTGMNTEAFF.